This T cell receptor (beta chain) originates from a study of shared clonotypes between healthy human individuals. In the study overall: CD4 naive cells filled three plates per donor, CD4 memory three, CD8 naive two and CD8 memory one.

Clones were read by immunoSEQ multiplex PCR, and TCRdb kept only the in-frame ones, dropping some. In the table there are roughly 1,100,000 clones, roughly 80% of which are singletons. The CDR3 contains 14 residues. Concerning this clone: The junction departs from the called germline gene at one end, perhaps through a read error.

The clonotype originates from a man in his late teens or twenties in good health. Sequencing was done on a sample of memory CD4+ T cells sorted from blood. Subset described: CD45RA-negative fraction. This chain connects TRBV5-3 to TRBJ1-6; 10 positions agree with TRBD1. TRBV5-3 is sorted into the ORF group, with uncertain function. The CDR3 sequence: CASSLDRGNSPLHF. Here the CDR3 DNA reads TGTGCCAGCAGCTTGGACAGGGGGAACTCACCCCTCCACTTT.